The following is a T cell receptor (beta chain) sequence with its context. The target of this receptor is not known. Nothing much larger sits one base from this clone, and base qualities are not available. This record comes from a study of identical twins (dated by TCRdb to the mid-2010s). Context from the whole study: To test whether fetal clonotypes persist, the study used deep sequencing on TCR alpha and beta repertoires from monozygotic twins, unrelated adults of various ages, and cord blood. To rule out contamination, replicate twin experiments were performed at different times with different library preparation protocols.

All donors were healthy Caucasians. The twin cohort comprised three pairs of female monozygotic twins, all aged about 18 to 29 years. Positive isolation kits from Invitrogen were used to isolate CD4+ and CD8+ T cell populations. Library generation was performed with 5' RACE. Sequencing used an Illumina HiSeq 2000. A universal primer binding site was added through template switching, and the final cDNA carried a unique molecular identifier so that TCR cDNA molecules could be counted accurately. Specific primers in the conserved constant-segment region were used to synthesize first-strand cDNA for TCR alpha and beta chains. To control for contamination, every cDNA library carried two barcodes: a SMART-Mk sample barcode plus Illumina barcodes. TruSeq adapter sequences and Illumina sample barcodes were added in two successive PCR steps. TCR alpha and beta cDNA libraries were sequenced on the Illumina HiSeq platform with custom primers. Turning to the authors' computational methods: Unique molecular identifiers were extracted from raw reads with MiGEC, and CDR3 positions were determined with MiXCR. For each individual, recombination models were inferred using an EM algorithm with the repgenHMM and IGoR tools. The tcR package in R was used for shared clonotype analysis, with sharing normalized by the product of cloneset sizes. To study raw recombination without the effects of thymic and clonal selection, out-of-frame nonproductive sequences were analyzed. TCRdb redid the processing of the public reads, applying fastp at Q25 and MiXCR, and retained in-frame beta chains. Each CDR3 protein gets just one entry, which takes the most common genes and DNA from the rows behind it. The V and J calls reflect TCRdb's pipeline rather than the authors' work. In all, the sample holds approximately 500,000 distinct CDR3 sequences, and roughly 15% of those were seen once. 0.44% of the sample comes from the top ten.

The paper's findings and limits, for the study overall: Conclusions relied on cross-sectional statistical analysis, since the same donors could not be followed over many years. Fewer insertions were carried by abundant cord blood beta clonotypes; a weaker similar trend was observed in young adult naive repertoires, while no such trend was observed in memory repertoires. A weaker excess of twin sharing was found in beta out-of-frame sequences because the signal-to-noise ratio was lowered by fewer shared sequences. Compared with coincidental sharing between unrelated individuals, out-of-frame TCR alpha sequences shared between twins had an excess of sequences with low generation probability. In monozygotic twins, recombination models systematically underestimated out-of-frame TCR alpha sharing, but the models matched the sharing seen between unrelated individuals. Zero-insertion analyses could be partly confounded by invariant T cells such as MAIT and iNKT, though diverse VJ usage argued against such confounding for most clonotypes.

Per the germline V gene, SGHDT is the CDR1 and YYEEEE is the CDR2. From V the trimming removes 3 bases and from J it removes 2 bases, while the gene matches leave 11 bases of the junction unaccounted for. The CDR3 has 16 amino acids, counting the end cysteine and phenylalanine. Only CDR3 DNA remains: 48 bases, in frame from the first base. These sequences were also reported in another study, on yellow fever vaccine responses in identical twins. As described in the second report: The T cell response to vaccination in identical twins was reported by the authors to appear partly convergent and partly personalized. The study precisely tracked vaccine-responding T cell clones in identical twins.

The sequencing sample was made of CD4+ T cells sorted from blood. This TCR was sampled from a woman aged 18-29 years in good health. The chain uses TRBV5-6 and TRBJ2-7; 7 junctional bases match TRBD1. The CDR3 loop reads CASSSQAGTAPYEQYF. The DNA sequence follows: TGTGCCAGCAGCTCCCAGGCCGGGACAGCGCCCTACGAGCAGTACTTC.